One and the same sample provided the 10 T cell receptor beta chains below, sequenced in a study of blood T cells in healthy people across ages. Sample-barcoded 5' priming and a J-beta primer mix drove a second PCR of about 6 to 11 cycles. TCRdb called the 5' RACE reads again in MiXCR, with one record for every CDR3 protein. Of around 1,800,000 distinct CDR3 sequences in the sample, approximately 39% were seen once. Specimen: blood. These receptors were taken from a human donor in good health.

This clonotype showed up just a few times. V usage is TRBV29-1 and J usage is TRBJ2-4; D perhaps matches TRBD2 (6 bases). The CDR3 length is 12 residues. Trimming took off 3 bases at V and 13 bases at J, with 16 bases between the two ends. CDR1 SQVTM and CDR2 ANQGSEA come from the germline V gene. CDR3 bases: TGCAGCGTTGAGGCAGGGTGGAGGGAGCAGTACTTC. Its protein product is CSVEAGWREQYF.

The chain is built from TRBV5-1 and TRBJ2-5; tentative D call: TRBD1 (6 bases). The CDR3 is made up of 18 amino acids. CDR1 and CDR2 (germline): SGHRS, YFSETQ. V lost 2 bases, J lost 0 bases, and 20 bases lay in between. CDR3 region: CASSLGGRTSSYQETQYF. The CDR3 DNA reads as TGCGCCAGCAGCTTAGGGGGACGCACGTCCTCGTACCAAGAGACCCAGTACTTC.

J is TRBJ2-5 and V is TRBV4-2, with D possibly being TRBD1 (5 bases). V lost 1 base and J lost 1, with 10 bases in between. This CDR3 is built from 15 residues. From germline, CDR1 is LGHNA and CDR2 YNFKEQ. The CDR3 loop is CASSQVRGPQETQYF. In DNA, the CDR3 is TGTGCCAGCAGCCAAGTTAGGGGCCCCCAAGAGACCCAGTACTTC.

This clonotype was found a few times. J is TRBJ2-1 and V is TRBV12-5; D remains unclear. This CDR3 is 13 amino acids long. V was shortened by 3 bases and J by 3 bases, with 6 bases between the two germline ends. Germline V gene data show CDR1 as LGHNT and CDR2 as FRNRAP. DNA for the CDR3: TGTGCTAGTGGTTTCTGGGGCTACAATGAGCAGTTCTTC. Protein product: CASGFWGYNEQFF.

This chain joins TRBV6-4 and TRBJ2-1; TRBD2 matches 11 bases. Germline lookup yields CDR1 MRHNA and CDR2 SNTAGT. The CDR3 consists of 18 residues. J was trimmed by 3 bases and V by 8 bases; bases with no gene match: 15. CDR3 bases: TGTGCCAGCCGATGGATGACTAGCGGGACAAAGAACTACAATGAGCAGTTCTTC. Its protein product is CASRWMTSGTKNYNEQFF.

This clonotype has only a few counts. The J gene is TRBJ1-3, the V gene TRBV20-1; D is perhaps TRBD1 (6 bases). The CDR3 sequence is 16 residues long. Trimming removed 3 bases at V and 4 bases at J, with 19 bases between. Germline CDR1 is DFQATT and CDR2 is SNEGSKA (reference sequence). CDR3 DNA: TGCAGTGCTAGGGCAGTGACAGGAACGCAGGGAAACACCATATATTTT. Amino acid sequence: CSARAVTGTQGNTIYF.

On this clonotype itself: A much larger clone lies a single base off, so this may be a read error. This chain's CDR3 is CASSSQRSAPFF. The CDR3 nucleotides read TGTGCCAGCAGTTCCCAACGCTCTGCCCCGTTCTTC. The V and J genes are TRBV6-5 and TRBJ2-1; D not certain. Germline-derived CDR1 and CDR2 are MNHEY and SVGAGI. This CDR3 is built from 12 residues. Trimming shortened V by 4 bases and J by 15 bases, and 16 bases separated the two germline ends.

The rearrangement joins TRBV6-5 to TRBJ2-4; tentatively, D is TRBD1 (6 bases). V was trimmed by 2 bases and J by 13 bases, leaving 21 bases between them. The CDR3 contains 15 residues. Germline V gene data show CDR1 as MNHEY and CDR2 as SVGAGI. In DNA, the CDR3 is TGTGCCAGCAGTTACGTTGGCAGGGGTCTCAATGAGCAGTACTTC. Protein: CASSYVGRGLNEQYF.

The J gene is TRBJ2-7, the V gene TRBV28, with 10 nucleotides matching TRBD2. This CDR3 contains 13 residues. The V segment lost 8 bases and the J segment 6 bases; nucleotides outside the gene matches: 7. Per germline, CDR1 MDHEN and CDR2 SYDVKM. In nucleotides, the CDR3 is TGTGCCAGCTTAAGCGGGGGGGCCGCCGAGCAGTACTTC. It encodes CASLSGGAAEQYF.

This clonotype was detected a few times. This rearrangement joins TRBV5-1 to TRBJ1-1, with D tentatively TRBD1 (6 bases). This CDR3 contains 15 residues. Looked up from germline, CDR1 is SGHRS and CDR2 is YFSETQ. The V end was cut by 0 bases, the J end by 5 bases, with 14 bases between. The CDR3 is CASSLVFGRGTEAFF. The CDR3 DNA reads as TGCGCCAGCAGCTTGGTCTTTGGCAGGGGAACTGAAGCTTTCTTT.